This is a list of T cell receptor beta chains from one sample in a study of neurological immune-mediated disorders. TCRdb re-called the 5' RACE reads through MiXCR, storing one row per CDR3 protein. The table records 80,000 to 95,000 distinct CDR3 sequences, under 4.5% of them present only once. The sample comprised PBMCs. These receptors all come from a woman between 50 and 59 years old with multiple sclerosis. The CDR3 runs from the conserved cysteine through the conserved F or W. The order of the fields is V gene, CDR3 protein.

TRBV4-3,CASSQDHTGGAGELFF
TRBV5-1,CASSLVGLAGGRFEQFF
TRBV15,CATSRDDWTAYRQTGSYEQYF
TRBV4-3,CASSQSNLADLYNEQFF
TRBV25-1,CASSAPDTDQPQHF
TRBV3-1,CASSRPAGASISGNTIYF
TRBV5-4,CASSPLVGGDYGYTF
TRBV12-5,CASGPDRSFYGYTF
TRBV28,CASRLNGHFLYGYTF
TRBV6-6,CASSYSAGGNTEAFF
TRBV20-1,CSAQFPFDSIQETQYF
TRBV19,CASSIQNTEAFF
TRBV12-3/TRBV12-4,CASSPGQGRSPLHF
TRBV7-2,CASSSKTYEQYF
TRBV4-1,CASRRGGVDYGYTF
TRBV5-1,CASSLVPDTGELFF
TRBV6-6,CASSYSGGASGNTIYF
TRBV5-1,CASSLQRRGTEAFF
TRBV2,CASRTGVRNQPQHF
TRBV12-3/TRBV12-4,CASSSGTAGYTF
TRBV20-1,CSARSPGTENSPLHF
TRBV7-2,CASSSGGATDIQYF
TRBV7-8,CASSLEWTSGAEQYF
TRBV20-1,CSARASGGVRWDEQFF
TRBV20-1,CSAKRTVQETQYF